What follows are 22 T cell receptor beta chains derived from one specimen sequenced in a study of memory CD4+ T cells and cytomegalovirus serostatus. TCRdb's copy holds only in-frame clones and misses some; the assay was immunoSEQ multiplex PCR. Of 70,000 to 90,000 clones listed, around 78% are singletons. The sort gate was single viable CD3+CD4+CD8-CD45RO+ cells for memory CD4+ T cells. Sequencing was done on a sample of memory CD4+ T cells from blood. The receptors stem from an adult in good health and CMV-seropositive.

V and J are TRBV4-1 and TRBJ2-1, with TRBD2 matching 12 bases. The CDR3 has 15 amino acids. Germline CDR1 and CDR2: MGHRA and YSYEKL. The junction had 11 bases not matched to a gene; V was cut back by 4 bases and J by 13 bases. CDR3 region: CASSLSGTSGRSQFF. DNA of the CDR3: TGCGCCAGCAGCCTATCGGGCACTAGCGGGAGGAGTCAGTTCTTC.

This clone was seen at least ten times. The V gene is TRBV10-3, the J gene TRBJ1-2; possible D gene TRBD1, 5 bases. V was shortened by 3 bases and J by 2 bases, with 10 bases between the two germline ends. This CDR3 contains 14 residues. In germline, CDR1 is ENHRY, CDR2 SYGVKD. CDR3 nucleotides: TGTGCCATCAGTGAAGCGGGACTGAACTATGGCTACACCTTC. Protein: CAISEAGLNYGYTF.

The chain is built from TRBV6-6 and TRBJ2-7, with D perhaps TRBD2 (5 bases). Per the germline V gene, CDR1 is MNHNY and CDR2 is SVGAGI (reference sequence). The CDR3 is 12 amino acids. The ends were cut back, 0 bases at V and 7 bases at J, with 7 bases in the middle. CDR3: CASSYSSGEQYV. The CDR3 region has the DNA TGTGCCAGCAGTTACTCTTCGGGGGAGCAGTACGTC.

This clone has just a few counts. The CDR3 protein is CASKGYGSGNTIYF. The CDR3 bases are TGTGCCAGCAAAGGATACGGCTCTGGAAACACCATATATTTT. This chain links TRBV14 with TRBJ1-3, with D unclear. The CDR3 length is 14 residues. With 7 bases removed from V and 0 bases from J, the gap between germline ends came to 10 bases. Per germline, CDR1 SGHDN and CDR2 FVKESK.

The rearrangement links TRBV6-5 to TRBJ1-1; no reliable D call. CDR1 is MNHEY and CDR2 is SVGAGI in the germline V gene. V lost 2 bases, J lost 3 bases, and 10 bases lay in between. The CDR3 runs to 14 residues. The CDR3 DNA sequence: TGTGCCAGCAGTTACCAAAAACCGGACACTGAAGCTTTCTTT. It is translated as CASSYQKPDTEAFF.

This clone was seen once. V is TRBV7-9 and J is TRBJ2-5; possible D gene TRBD2, 6 bases. The CDR3 covers 13 residues. With 0 bases removed from V and 7 bases from J, the gap between germline ends came to 9 bases. Per the germline V gene, CDR1 is SEHNR and CDR2 is FQNEAQ (reference sequence). The CDR3 spells CASSLATAGTQYF. The CDR3 DNA follows: TGTGCCAGCAGCTTAGCGACAGCGGGGACCCAGTACTTC.

V is TRBV6-4 and J is TRBJ1-5; no firm D call. CDR1 and CDR2 (germline): MRHNA, SNTAGT. The V end lost 3 bases, the J end lost 6 bases, and 9 bases lay between the germline ends. This CDR3 comprises 13 residues. The chain's CDR3 is CASSEIRGQPQHF. In DNA, the CDR3 is TGTGCCAGCAGTGAAATCCGGGGTCAGCCCCAGCATTTT.

The chain joins TRBV25-1 to TRBJ1-2; D remains unclear. The V and J ends lost 1 base and 7 bases respectively, with 13 bases between them. Germline V gene sequence: CDR1 MGHDK, CDR2 SYGVNS. The CDR3 totals 14 residues. The CDR3 DNA follows: TGTGCCAGCAGTGAATCCACATGGATAGGTGGCTACACCTTC. It codes for CASSESTWIGGYTF.

This sequence joins TRBV19 and TRBJ2-4; maybe TRBD1 (5 bases). Trimming shortened V by 1 base and J by 2 bases, and 18 bases separated the two germline ends. This CDR3 comprises 18 residues. CDR1 and CDR2 from the germline V gene are LNHDA and SQIVND (reference sequence). CDR3 DNA sequence: TGTGCCAGTAGTATAGGGTATAAGGCAGGGCGAACCAAAAACATTCAGTACTTC. Translating it yields CASSIGYKAGRTKNIQYF. Variable domain in full (rest from reference TRBV19 and TRBJ2-4): DGGITQSPKYLFRKEGQNVTLSCEQNLNHDAMYWYRQDPGQGLRLIYYSQIVNDFQKGDIAEGYSVSREKKESFPLTVTSAQKNPTAFYLCASSIGYKAGRTKNIQYFGAGTRLSVL.

The rearrangement links TRBV11-2 to TRBJ1-2; D is unresolved. V was cut by 5 bases and J by 6 bases, with 13 bases left in between. The length of the CDR3 is 13 residues. Germline CDR1 reads SGHAT; CDR2 reads FQNNGV. The CDR3 here is CASSPRSLDGYTF. The CDR3 DNA reads TGTGCCAGCAGCCCCAGGTCTCTGGATGGCTACACCTTC.

This rearrangement joins TRBV19 to TRBJ2-3; 8 bases match TRBD2. Per the germline V gene, CDR1 is LNHDA and CDR2 is SQIVND (reference sequence). J lost 2 bases, V lost 4 bases, and 2 bases had no gene match. The length of the CDR3 is 14 residues. The DNA of the CDR3 is TGTGCCAGTAGTAAGGGACTAGACACAGATACGCAGTATTTT. Translation gives CASSKGLDTDTQYF. Based on the CDR3 plus reference TRBV19 and TRBJ2-3, the full variable domain is DGGITQSPKYLFRKEGQNVTLSCEQNLNHDAMYWYRQDPGQGLRLIYYSQIVNDFQKGDIAEGYSVSREKKESFPLTVTSAQKNPTAFYLCASSKGLDTDTQYFGPGTRLTVL.

The V call is TRBV7-8, the J call TRBJ2-2; no reliable D call. The CDR3 has 14 amino acids. Per the germline V gene, CDR1 is SGHVS and CDR2 is FQNEAQ. V was cut by 8 bases and J by 2 bases, with 12 bases left in between. CDR3 amino acids: CASHRFANTGELFF. The CDR3 DNA sequence: TGTGCCAGCCATCGGTTCGCTAACACCGGGGAGCTGTTTTTT.

This chain uses TRBV10-1 with TRBJ2-1; the D gene could be TRBD1 or TRBD2 (6 bases each). Trimming took off 5 bases at V and 5 bases at J, with 13 bases between the two ends. Germline V gene lookup returns CDR1 WNHNN and CDR2 SYGVQD (reference sequence). The CDR3 spans 14 residues. CDR3 loop: CASSRGDTDNEQFF. In DNA form, the CDR3 reads TGCGCCAGCAGTAGGGGGGACACGGACAATGAGCAGTTCTTC.

V usage is TRBV19 and J usage is TRBJ1-6; TRBD1 might be the D (5 bases). The CDR3 extends over 13 amino acids. V was shortened by 11 bases and J by 10 bases, with 18 bases between the two germline ends. CDR1 LNHDA and CDR2 SQIVND come from the germline V gene (reference sequence). For the CDR3, the DNA is TGTGCCTCCAACAGGCGCACAGACTCACCCCTCCACTTT. It translates to CASNRRTDSPLHF.

V usage is TRBV5-1 and J usage is TRBJ2-3; tentative D call: TRBD1 (7 bases). Trimming cost V 0 bases and J 4 bases, with 12 bases left between them. The CDR3 runs 15 residues. Germline assignment: CDR1 SGHRS and CDR2 YFSETQ. The CDR3 DNA sequence: TGCGCCAGCAGCTTGGGGGGACAGCGGGCAGATACGCAGTATTTT. As protein: CASSLGGQRADTQYF.

The chain carries TRBV15 and TRBJ1-2; D not resolved. Germline CDR1 and CDR2: LNHNV and YYDKDF (reference sequence). The CDR3 runs to 14 residues. V was clipped by 0 bases and J by 7 bases, with 12 bases between them. CDR3 nucleotides: TGTGCCACCAGCAGAGATTTTGAGGACCGTGGCTACACCTTC. It codes for CATSRDFEDRGYTF. Based on the CDR3 plus reference TRBV15 and TRBJ1-2, the full variable domain is DAMVIQNPRYQVTQFGKPVTLSCSQTLNHNVMYWYQQKSSQAPKLLFHYYDKDFNNEADTPDNFQSRRPNTSFCFLDIRSPGLGDTAMYLCATSRDFEDRGYTFGSGTRLTVV.

This chain links TRBV2 with TRBJ2-5; 14 nucleotides align to TRBD2. Germline V CDR1 and CDR2: SNHLY, FYNNEI. CDR3 size: 17 residues. Losses at the gene ends were 7 bases for V and 4 bases for J; bases not matched to a gene: 11. The CDR3 nucleotides are TGTGCCAGCAACGCCGGGACTAGCGGGGGTAGCCGAGAGACCCAGTACTTC. Protein: CASNAGTSGGSRETQYF. Supplemented by reference TRBV2 and TRBJ2-5, the full variable domain reads EPEVTQTPSHQVTQMGQEVILRCVPISNHLYFYWYRQILGQKVEFLVSFYNNEISEKSEIFDDQFSVERPDGSNFTLKIRSTKLEDSAMYFCASNAGTSGGSRETQYFGPGTRLLVL.

This sequence joins TRBV27 and TRBJ1-2; 9 bases are a match to TRBD1. Per the germline V gene, CDR1 is MNHEY and CDR2 is SMNVEV (reference sequence). With V trimmed by 6 bases and J by 6 bases, 5 bases remained unmatched. CDR3 size: 13 residues. CDR3 loop: CASRLNRGHGYTF. CDR3 DNA: TGTGCCAGCAGGTTAAACAGGGGGCATGGCTACACCTTC.

The V and J genes are TRBV7-9 and TRBJ2-7; D is ambiguous. With 1 base removed from V and 3 bases from J, the gap between germline ends came to 7 bases. Germline V gene data show CDR1 as SEHNR and CDR2 as FQNEAQ (reference sequence). The CDR3 totals 13 residues. This CDR3 reads CASSLDSLYEQYV. The CDR3, as DNA: TGTGCCAGCAGCTTAGACTCCCTCTACGAGCAGTACGTC.

The rearrangement joins TRBV7-6 to TRBJ2-3; the D is unclear. CDR1 and CDR2 (germline): SGHVS, FNYEAQ. V gave up 4 bases and J gave up 1 base, with 18 bases separating them. This CDR3 contains 17 residues. CDR3 loop: CASSSEASRARTDTQYF. In DNA form, the CDR3 reads TGTGCCAGCAGCTCAGAAGCGAGTAGGGCCCGCACAGATACGCAGTATTTT.

The chain links TRBV7-2 to TRBJ2-2, with D possibly matching TRBD2 (7 bases). Germline CDR1 reads SGHTA; CDR2 reads FQGNSA. The CDR3 is made up of 17 amino acids. Trimming pared 5 bases from V and 5 bases from J, leaving 21 bases between. The CDR3 coding sequence is TGTGCCAGCAGCCGGAACCCGGGGGGCCAAAAAACCGGGGAGCTGTTTTTT. Its protein product is CASSRNPGGQKTGELFF.

This chain joins TRBV7-9 and TRBJ2-7; possibly TRBD1 or TRBD2 for D (5 bases each). Germline CDR1 reads SEHNR; CDR2 reads FQNEAQ (reference sequence). This CDR3 comprises 13 residues. Trimming pared 4 bases from V and 3 bases from J, leaving 10 bases between. The CDR3, as DNA: TGTGCCAGCAGCTCCTGGGACGTCTACGAGCAGTACTTC. As protein: CASSSWDVYEQYF.